These 14 T cell receptor beta chains came from one sample sequenced in a study of CD8 T cells in ankylosing spondylitis. TCRdb passed the 5' RACE reads through MiXCR, listing each CDR3 protein once. Among around 100,000 distinct CDR3 sequences listed, more than 20% were seen once. Sequenced material: synovial fluid, either unsorted or a sorted T cell fraction (not recorded which). The receptor source for this set is a male donor with ankylosing spondylitis.

This clonotype was recorded a few times. V is TRBV20-1 and J is TRBJ2-7; 11 nucleotides match TRBD2. Germline CDR1 reads DFQATT; CDR2 reads SNEGSKA (reference sequence). V lost 4 bases and J lost 4; bases outside the gene matches: 6. The CDR3 length is 14 residues. DNA for the CDR3: TGCAGTGCTAACTTACTAGCGGGAGTTTACGAGCAGTACTTC. Encoded protein: CSANLLAGVYEQYF.

This clonotype was observed many times. The CDR3 is CASSTWTGNYEQYV. The CDR3 nucleotides are TGTGCCAGCAGTACTTGGACAGGGAACTACGAGCAGTACGTC. This chain connects TRBV28 to TRBJ2-7; 8 positions match TRBD1. Germline values: CDR1 MDHEN, CDR2 SYDVKM. V was pared by 5 bases and J by 3 bases, with 6 bases of the junction left unmatched. The CDR3 contains 14 residues.

The chain employs TRBV20-1 and TRBJ2-6, with unresolved D. The CDR3 is made up of 16 amino acids. From germline, CDR1 is DFQATT and CDR2 SNEGSKA (reference sequence). Trimming left V 0 bases short and J 3 bases short, with 12 bases between. CDR3 sequence (DNA): TGCAGTGCTAGAGACCCAGGTGTTAGTGGGGCCAACGTCCTGACTTTC. Translating it yields CSARDPGVSGANVLTF.

This clonotype was detected a few times. The chain uses TRBV27 and TRBJ2-5; D assignment may be TRBD1 or TRBD2 (5 bases each). The CDR3 extends over 15 amino acids. Germline lookup yields CDR1 MNHEY and CDR2 SMNVEV (reference sequence). Trimming removed 9 bases at V and 4 bases at J, with 21 bases between. CDR3 nucleotides: TGTGCCAGTCGCCTCTACGACCAGGGACGAGAGACCCAGTACTTC. It is translated as CASRLYDQGRETQYF.

J is TRBJ2-1 and V is TRBV6-1, with D perhaps TRBD2 (6 bases). V was shortened by 7 bases and J by 7 bases, with 14 bases between the two germline ends. CDR1 MNHNS and CDR2 SASEGT come from the germline V gene. This CDR3 contains 13 residues. Here the CDR3 reads CASILTGLNEQFF. CDR3 coding DNA: TGTGCCAGCATCTTAACGGGACTGAATGAGCAGTTCTTC.

The J gene is TRBJ2-1, the V gene TRBV7-9; unclear D gene. Looked up from germline, CDR1 is SEHNR and CDR2 is FQNEAQ (reference sequence). This CDR3 comprises 15 residues. Trimming removed 4 bases at V and 0 bases at J, with 10 bases between. The CDR3 region has the DNA TGTGCCAGCAGCTCTACAGACCTCTCCTACAATGAGCAGTTCTTC. As protein: CASSSTDLSYNEQFF.

The chain has TRBV12-3 or TRBV12-4 and TRBJ1-6, with D unresolved. The V end lost 7 bases, the J end lost 1 base, and 11 bases lay between the germline ends. The CDR3 totals 15 residues. The CDR3 coding sequence is TGTGCCAGCAAGCAAGCGGGGTCCTATAATTCACCCCTCCACTTT. It yields the protein CASKQAGSYNSPLHF.

This clonotype has just a few counts. This chain connects TRBV18 to TRBJ2-3; no definite D call. V lost 1 base, J lost 2 bases, and 10 bases lay in between. The CDR3 length is 15 residues. Germline CDR1 reads KGHSH; CDR2 reads LQKENI. The CDR3 is CASSPQRVNTDTQYF. CDR3 sequence (DNA): TGTGCCAGCTCACCACAACGGGTGAACACAGATACGCAGTATTTT.

A word on this clonotype: The germline gene is not matched at one end of the junction; a read error may be the cause. The genes are TRBV29-1 and TRBJ2-2; tentative D call: TRBD2 (6 bases). The CDR3 sequence is 15 residues long. Per germline, CDR1 SQVTM and CDR2 ANQGSEA. The CDR3 bases are TGCAGCGTTGCCTTAAGGGTGGGGGGAACCGGGGAGCTATTTTTT. Translated, it gives CSVALRVGGTGELFF.

The chain couples TRBV12-3 or TRBV12-4 to TRBJ2-7; 7 nucleotides align to TRBD1. Unmatched junction bases numbered 8, after V lost 6 bases and J lost 6 bases. The CDR3 loop spans 13 amino acids. The DNA of the CDR3 is TGTGCCAGCAGGGGCGGACAGGTGGGCGAGCAGTACTTC. It yields the protein CASRGGQVGEQYF.

The J gene is TRBJ2-2, the V gene TRBV19; TRBD2 matches at 7 bases. Unmatched junction bases numbered 11, after V lost 7 bases and J lost 3 bases. In germline, CDR1 is LNHDA, CDR2 SQIVND (reference sequence). The CDR3 contains 16 residues. The CDR3 region is CASTDPPGGYTGELFF. CDR3 nucleotide sequence: TGTGCCAGTACCGATCCCCCCGGGGGGTACACCGGGGAGCTGTTTTTT.

This clonotype was detected only a few times. The rearrangement links TRBV7-9 to TRBJ2-1, with 8 positions matching TRBD1. This CDR3 is 14 amino acids long. Trimming cost V 3 bases and J 9 bases; bases outside gene matches: 7. The germline V gene has CDR1 SEHNR and CDR2 FQNEAQ (reference sequence). CDR3 sequence reads: CASSLMGQAGEQFF. The CDR3, as DNA: TGTGCCAGCAGCTTGATGGGACAGGCAGGTGAGCAGTTCTTC.

This rearrangement joins TRBV7-2 to TRBJ2-3; D is perhaps TRBD2 (6 bases). V was pared by 2 bases and J by 3 bases, with 12 bases between. The germline CDR1 and CDR2 sequences are SGHTA and FQGNSA. The CDR3 contains 15 residues. The CDR3 is CASSLTGSLTDTQYF. The CDR3 DNA is TGTGCCAGCAGCTTAACCGGGAGTTTAACAGATACGCAGTATTTT.

The chain links TRBV5-8 to TRBJ2-2; 10 nucleotides line up with TRBD1. The CDR3 is made up of 17 amino acids. V was pared by 0 bases and J by 3 bases, with 5 bases of the junction left unmatched. Per the germline V gene, CDR1 is SGHTS and CDR2 is YDEGEE. The CDR3 loop is CASSLVFGTGDTGELFF. CDR3 DNA: TGTGCCAGCAGCTTGGTTTTTGGGACAGGGGACACCGGGGAGCTGTTTTTT.